This is a list of T cell receptor beta chains from one sample in a study of cytomegalovirus exposure and HLA in healthy donors. TCRdb's table, derived via immunoSEQ multiplex PCR, lists solely in-frame clones and lacks some. This sample has under 200,000 clones, with roughly 80% found just once. Input material: PBMCs. Receptor source: a young woman in good health and CMV-seronegative. Both conserved end residues are trimmed from each CDR3.

v_gene,j_gene,CDR3aa
TRBV7-9,TRBJ1-1,ASSPPAGTEAF
TRBV4-3,TRBJ1-4,ASSQDDSGVATNEKLF
TRBV11-2,TRBJ1-3,ATSPQFSGNTIY
TRBV4-3,TRBJ1-1,ASSQASWTGFEAF
TRBV7-9,TRBJ2-4,ASSLDGRADRAKNIQY
TRBV30,TRBJ2-2,AWSVSGRRTGELF
TRBV18,TRBJ1-4,ASSSGQGATNEKLF
TRBV7-7,TRBJ2-1,ASSPGQYNEQF
TRBV7-6,TRBJ2-2,ASSSLGAVPTGELF
TRBV7-9,TRBJ1-1,SSSPGGTEAF
TRBV27,TRBJ2-1,ASSFSPSYNEQF
TRBV4-3,TRBJ2-3,ASSQELAEYTDTQY
TRBV29-1,TRBJ1-2,SVERFPTGLDYGYT
TRBV5-6,.,ASSPPPTRQAQRDEQY
TRBV14,TRBJ2-5,ASSQAGAKIQETQY
TRBV9,TRBJ2-7,ASSVSGRGDEQY
TRBV11-3,TRBJ1-4,ASSLGGTNEKLF
TRBV19,TRBJ1-5,ASSTDRSNQPQH
TRBV7-9,TRBJ1-1,ASSATGDTEAF
TRBV27,TRBJ1-4,ASSPGQWNEKLF
TRBV7-2,TRBJ2-1,ASSDKGLAGGDEQF
TRBV2,TRBJ1-1,ASRGAEGGRNTEAF
TRBV6-5,TRBJ1-1,ASSFGGSTEAF
TRBV10-3,TRBJ2-7,AISESTGYSYEQY
TRBV28,TRBJ1-4,ASTRNRGPNEKLF
TRBV6-6,TRBJ1-1,ASSQRQVEAF
TRBV19,TRBJ2-1,ASSIRGSRSSGRSTLEQF
TRBV15,TRBJ2-7,ATSQGTGGGEQY
TRBV6-6,TRBJ2-5,ASRMGGGETQY
TRBV5-4,TRBJ1-2,ASSLVAGWSDGYT
TRBV25-1,TRBJ2-1,ASSDFLAGDRQF
TRBV5-8,TRBJ2-7,ASSLGTSGMVYEQY
TRBV25-1,TRBJ1-6,ASRGSGNSPLH
TRBV7-9,TRBJ1-5,ASSFSGQGQPQH
TRBV9,TRBJ1-4,ASSVAHSPGISEKLF
TRBV18,TRBJ1-2,ASSPAGTSYGYT
TRBV27,TRBJ2-7,ASSPRTSGRREQY
TRBV7-6,TRBJ2-1,ASSLAEGQGYNEQF
TRBV5-5,TRBJ1-5,ASSLLDRDNQPQH
TRBV18,TRBJ2-5,ASSAGVEETQY
TRBV18,TRBJ1-1,ASSPRQVRNTEAF
TRBV6-1,TRBJ2-1,ASSENSGSSNEQF
TRBV5-3,TRBJ1-5,ARSLCDRDVNQPQH
TRBV27,TRBJ2-2,ASSLGTHTGELF
TRBV5-4,TRBJ2-1,ASSFRAGGPLNEQF
TRBV7-9,TRBJ2-1,ASSLPPDRGKDNEQF
TRBV7-2,TRBJ2-3,ASTTEGIRTDTQY